The source of this T cell receptor beta chain is a study of tumor-infiltrating lymphocytes in primary liver carcinoma. A remark on this clonotype: No antigen is known for it. At one of its ends the junction is not consistent with the germline gene, which may arise from a read error.

Without any cell sorting, roughly 18-30 mg of bulk tissue yielded co-extracted RNA and DNA. From 500 ng total RNA, TCR beta cDNA was generated with a primer in the constant region. Generation of the TCR beta libraries relied on three nested multiplex PCR rounds using slightly modified ARM-PCR. Forward primers for TRBV1-TRBV30 and a C-beta reverse primer served the first two PCR rounds, at roughly 10 cycles each. TCRdb reanalysed the multiplex PCR reads using MiXCR and keeps one entry per CDR3 protein. The sample lists around 190,000 distinct CDR3 sequences, 70% to 90% occurring once. The CDR3 loop spans 14 amino acids. Germline CDR1 and CDR2: GTSNPN and SVGIG (reference sequence). Findings of the study overall: Overlap between tumor regions exceeded overlap of tumor with adjacent tissue or blood. Tumors carried a top-250-clone fraction significantly exceeding that of blood (p = 0.039). About 7-24% of top clones, no more, were shared by all five regions.

Sequenced material: tumor tissue from primary liver carcinoma. The chain is built from TRBV30 and TRBJ2-2, with D possibly called TRBD1 or TRBD2 (5 bases each). The TCR sequence derives from a man between 35 and 55 years old with primary liver carcinoma and hepatitis B virus infection. CDR3 bases: TGTGCCTGGAGAGGTCAGGAGGACATCGGGGAGCTGGTTTTT. Translated, it gives CAWRGQEDIGELVF. Filled out from reference TRBV30 and TRBJ2-2, the complete variable domain reads SQTIHQWPATLVQPVGSPLSLECTVEGTSNPNLYWYRQAAGRGLQLLFYSVGIGQISSEVPQNLSASRPQDRQFILSSKKLLLSDSGFYLCAWRGQEDIGELVFGEGSRLTVL.